A single sample gave rise to the 8 T cell receptor beta chains below, sequenced in a study of cytomegalovirus exposure and HLA in healthy donors. The PCR ran on 60 Vbeta and 13 Jbeta primers. Libraries were prepared by immunoSEQ multiplex PCR; TCRdb keeps only in-frame clonotypes and omits some of them. The sample holds some 110,000 clones, almost 70% seen once. The sequenced sample consisted of PBMCs. These receptors originate from a young man in good health and CMV-seropositive.

The CDR3 DNA reads TGTGCCAGCAGTGAAGGGACAGGGTACTTCGGAGAGACCCAGTACTTC. It encodes CASSEGTGYFGETQYF. V and J are TRBV6-1 and TRBJ2-5; 8 bases agree with TRBD1. The V and J ends lost 1 base and 4 bases, in that order; junction bases with no gene match: 8. CDR3 length equals 16 residues. Germline CDR1 and CDR2: MNHNS and SASEGT.

The chain employs TRBV28 and TRBJ1-5; D may be TRBD1 (5 bases). CDR1 is MDHEN and CDR2 is SYDVKM in the germline V gene. CDR3 length: 12 residues. Between the trimmed V and J ends, which lost 2 bases and 6 bases, there was a span of 5 bases. The CDR3 spells CASSLRGQPQHF. The CDR3 DNA follows: TGTGCCAGCAGTTTAAGGGGTCAGCCCCAGCATTTT.

This chain links TRBV27 with TRBJ2-3; no clear D gene. Trimming took 3 bases from V and 6 from J, leaving 13 bases between them. The CDR3 loop spans 14 amino acids. Germline assignment: CDR1 MNHEY and CDR2 SMNVEV (reference sequence). The DNA of the CDR3 is TGTGCCAGCAGTTTGGGCCCCGGCTTGGATACGCAGTATTTT. This codes for CASSLGPGLDTQYF.

The chain carries TRBV18 and TRBJ1-1; no definite D call. The CDR3 loop spans 12 amino acids. Trimming took 7 bases from V and 0 from J, leaving 6 bases between them. Germline V gene data show CDR1 as KGHSH and CDR2 as LQKENI. The CDR3 DNA is TGTGCCAGCTTTAGCATGAACACTGAAGCTTTCTTT. Its translation: CASFSMNTEAFF.

The chain couples TRBV30 to TRBJ1-1, with D unclear. The CDR3 runs 13 residues. The germline gives CDR1 GTSNPN, CDR2 SVGIG (reference sequence). Trimming removed 0 bases at V and 1 base at J, with 6 bases between. The CDR3 nucleotides read TGTGCCTGGAGTGTTGGAGGGAACACTGAAGCTTTCTTT. It specifies CAWSVGGNTEAFF.

This clone was seen a handful of times. The rearrangement joins TRBV5-1 to TRBJ1-5; the D is unclear. This CDR3 is built from 13 residues. Trimming left V 2 bases short and J 0 bases short, with 3 bases between. Germline V lookup: CDR1 SGHRS, CDR2 YFSETQ. CDR3 bases: TGCGCCAGCAGCTTTTATAGCAATCAGCCCCAGCATTTT. Amino acid sequence: CASSFYSNQPQHF.

The chain has TRBV4-3 and TRBJ2-1; 7 positions agree with TRBD2. J lost 7 bases, V lost 0 bases, and 12 bases had no gene match. The CDR3 consists of 17 residues. Germline V gene lookup returns CDR1 LGHNA and CDR2 YSLEER. In nucleotides, the CDR3 is TGCGCCAGCAGCCAAGATCGCCGGGCGGGAGCGACTAATGAGCAGTTCTTC. Protein product: CASSQDRRAGATNEQFF.

The chain uses TRBV27 and TRBJ2-7, with 10 bases aligning to TRBD1. V lost 2 bases to trimming and J lost 6 bases; unmatched junction nucleotides: 4. CDR3 length equals 14 residues. CDR1 and CDR2 from the germline V gene are MNHEY and SMNVEV (reference sequence). The CDR3 sequence is CASSLKRDRGEQYV. CDR3 DNA: TGTGCCAGCAGTTTAAAGAGGGACAGGGGCGAGCAGTACGTC.